This T cell receptor beta chain is from a study of memory CD4+ T cells and cytomegalovirus serostatus. Single viable CD3+CD4+CD8-CD45RO+ cells were sorted as the memory CD4+ T cells. Sequencing used immunoSEQ multiplex PCR; TCRdb keeps in-frame clones, though not all of them. The sample carries 80,000 or so clones, about 78% recorded once. The CDR3 is made up of 13 amino acids. The V gene's germline CDR1 is SGHRS and CDR2 YFSETQ. Trimming pared 2 bases from V and 8 bases from J, leaving 13 bases between. The V gene is TRBV5-1, the J gene TRBJ1-2; the D gene is possibly TRBD1 (6 bases). Sequenced: memory CD4+ T cells from blood. This clonotype originated in an adult in good health and CMV-seropositive. The CDR3 region has the DNA TGCGCCAGCAGCTTACTTCAGGGGATGGGCTACACCTTC. This codes for CASSLLQGMGYTF. The full variable domain, with the rest looked up from reference TRBV5-1 and TRBJ1-2, is KAGVTQTPRYLIKTRGQQVTLSCSPISGHRSVSWYQQTPGQGLQFLFEYFSETQRNKGNFPGRFSGRQFSNSRSEMNVSTLELGDSALYLCASSLLQGMGYTFGSGTRLTVV.